The T cell receptor beta chain under discussion was sequenced for a study of PD-L1 blockade in urothelial cancer. J gave up 15 bases and V 0 bases, and 6 bases lay outside the gene matches. The CDR3 sequence is 13 residues long. Germline assignment: CDR1 LNHNV and CDR2 YYDKDF (reference sequence). Here immunoSEQ multiplex PCR was the method, and the copy in TCRdb shows in-frame clones only, minus some. The table has fewer than 60,000 clones, about four fifths seen once. The time point was: pretreatment peripheral blood. The rearrangement joins TRBV15 to TRBJ2-4; 9 bases match TRBD1. Sequencing used PBMCs, obtained around atezolizumab (anti-PD-L1) treatment. The receptor was isolated from a man over 45 with urothelial cancer. The CDR3 nucleotides read TGTGCCACCAGCAGAGAGGACAGGGGCTTTCGGTACTTC. This gives the protein CATSREDRGFRYF.